The 5 T cell receptor beta chains below come from one sample, sequenced in a study of naive and memory T cell subsets (dated by TCRdb to the late 2010s). Overall study results and their limits: A few larger clonotypes were present in naive repertoires, particularly the CD8 repertoires, and these clonotypes were possibly memory cells re-expressing CD45RA.

For these receptors, no antigen is known. Library construction relied on UMI-ligation and nested PCR. TCRdb shows the sequencer as Illumina MiSeq. An equimolar mix of two oligonucleotides covering both TRBC1 and TRBC2 was used as the beta constant-region primer. The ligated cDNA went through four rounds of PCR with nested alpha and beta constant-region primers together with the SP2 primer. The raw public reads went through TCRdb reprocessing: fastp at Q25, MiXCR clone calling, in-frame beta chains kept. Identical CDR3 protein sequences are pooled into one entry, listed with their most common genes and DNA. The sample profile shows more than 95,000 distinct CDR3 sequences; 14% of them were found once. Of the sample, about 3% falls within the top ten clones. The sequenced material came from naive CD8+ T cells from blood. Sample cell subset or site, as interpreted from the label and publication: naive T cells, CD45RA high CD27+. These receptors all stem from a human donor in good health.

V usage is TRBV7-9 and J usage is TRBJ2-5; tentatively, D is TRBD2 (6 bases). This CDR3 spans 16 amino acids. Looked up from germline, CDR1 is SEHNR and CDR2 is FQNEAQ (reference sequence). Trimming left V 5 bases short and J 5 bases short, with 21 bases between. This CDR3 reads CASSTDGSGALETQYF. CDR3 nucleotide sequence: TGTGCCAGCAGCACCGACGGGAGTGGGGCTTTGGAGACCCAGTACTTC.

The gene calls are TRBV4-2 and TRBJ1-6; possible D gene TRBD1, 5 bases. CDR3 length: 12 residues. CDR1 and CDR2 (germline): LGHNA, YNFKEQ. Trimming shortened V by 1 base and J by 13 bases, and 8 bases separated the two germline ends. DNA of the CDR3: TGTGCCAGCAGCCAAGGGGGGGTCCCCCTCCACTTT. Protein: CASSQGGVPLHF.

The chain joins TRBV7-2 to TRBJ2-1, with D possibly TRBD1 on 7 matching bases. Germline-derived CDR1 and CDR2 are SGHTA and FQGNSA. The CDR3 loop spans 15 amino acids. The V end was cut by 1 base, the J end by 7 bases, with 14 bases between. The CDR3 protein is CASSLESGGRNEQFF. CDR3 DNA: TGTGCCAGCAGCTTAGAGTCAGGGGGGCGGAATGAGCAGTTCTTC.

The chain has TRBV28 and TRBJ2-7; D possibly corresponds to TRBD1 (6 bases). V shed 1 base and J shed 4 bases, with 8 bases lying between them. In germline, CDR1 is MDHEN, CDR2 SYDVKM. The CDR3 is 13 residues long. DNA of the CDR3: TGTGCCAGCAGTTTATACAGGGTTTACGAGCAGTACTTC. The encoded protein is CASSLYRVYEQYF.

The rearrangement links TRBV27 to TRBJ2-5, with a weak D call TRBD2 (5 bases). CDR3 size: 14 residues. V was shortened by 5 bases and J by 2 bases, with 12 bases between the two germline ends. The germline CDR1 and CDR2 sequences are MNHEY and SMNVEV (reference sequence). CDR3 loop: CASSTDWSQETQYF. In nucleotides, the CDR3 is TGTGCCAGCAGTACGGACTGGTCACAAGAGACCCAGTACTTC.